The 5 T cell receptor beta chains reported below all come from one sample, sequenced in a study of OX40 agonist ivuxolimab in advanced cancers. The data were produced by immunoSEQ multiplex PCR, yet TCRdb's version contains in-frame clones alone and is incomplete. The sample contains around 84,000 clones, about 80% of which appear only once. The source was CD4+ or CD8+ T cells sorted from blood, collected in a trial of the OX40 agonist ivuxolimab. The receptors were sampled from an adult with an advanced solid tumor such as melanoma, head and neck, liver or kidney cancer.

This clone was seen a handful of times. The J gene is TRBJ1-2, the V gene TRBV7-9, with 8 bases matching TRBD1. V shed 0 bases and J 7 bases; nucleotides not matched to a gene: 4. The CDR3 covers 14 residues. Germline loops: CDR1 SEHNR, CDR2 FQNEAQ (reference sequence). CDR3 residues: CASSLAAGGVGYTF. CDR3 DNA: TGTGCCAGCAGCTTAGCTGCAGGGGGCGTTGGCTACACCTTC.

The chain uses TRBV7-6 and TRBJ2-2, with 14 bases fitting TRBD2. Per the germline V gene, CDR1 is SGHVS and CDR2 is FNYEAQ. The V and J ends lost 6 bases and 7 bases, in that order; junction bases with no gene match: 13. This CDR3 contains 18 residues. The CDR3 here is CASRPGLAGGVWSGELFF. In DNA form, the CDR3 reads TGTGCCAGCAGACCAGGACTAGCGGGGGGCGTGTGGAGCGGGGAGCTGTTTTTT.

The chain employs TRBV5-1 and TRBJ2-2, with 13 bases identical to TRBD2. V lost 4 bases, J lost 5 bases, and 5 bases stayed unmatched. The CDR3 is made up of 16 amino acids. Looked up from germline, CDR1 is SGHRS and CDR2 is YFSETQ. The CDR3 sequence: CASSRGTSGATGELFF. For the CDR3, the DNA is TGCGCCAGCAGCCGCGGGACTAGCGGGGCTACCGGGGAGCTGTTTTTT.

This rearrangement joins TRBV19 to TRBJ1-5; D unclear. Germline V CDR1 and CDR2: LNHDA, SQIVND (reference sequence). The CDR3 is made up of 14 amino acids. The ends were cut back, 5 bases at V and 0 bases at J, with 8 bases in the middle. The CDR3 DNA sequence: TGTGCCAGTAGTGAACAAAATAGCAATCAGCCCCAGCATTTT. Its protein is CASSEQNSNQPQHF. Full variable domain (missing parts from reference TRBV19 and TRBJ1-5): DGGITQSPKYLFRKEGQNVTLSCEQNLNHDAMYWYRQDPGQGLRLIYYSQIVNDFQKGDIAEGYSVSREKKESFPLTVTSAQKNPTAFYLCASSEQNSNQPQHFGDGTRLSIL.

The chain is built from TRBV6-5 and TRBJ1-2; unclear D gene. Germline V gene sequence: CDR1 MNHEY, CDR2 SVGAGI. The CDR3 contains 14 residues. The V gene lost 6 bases and the J gene lost 3 bases, with 14 bases spanning the gap. CDR3 loop: CASRSSGSDYGYTF. The CDR3 nucleotides read TGTGCCAGCAGGTCCTCCGGGTCCGACTATGGCTACACCTTC.